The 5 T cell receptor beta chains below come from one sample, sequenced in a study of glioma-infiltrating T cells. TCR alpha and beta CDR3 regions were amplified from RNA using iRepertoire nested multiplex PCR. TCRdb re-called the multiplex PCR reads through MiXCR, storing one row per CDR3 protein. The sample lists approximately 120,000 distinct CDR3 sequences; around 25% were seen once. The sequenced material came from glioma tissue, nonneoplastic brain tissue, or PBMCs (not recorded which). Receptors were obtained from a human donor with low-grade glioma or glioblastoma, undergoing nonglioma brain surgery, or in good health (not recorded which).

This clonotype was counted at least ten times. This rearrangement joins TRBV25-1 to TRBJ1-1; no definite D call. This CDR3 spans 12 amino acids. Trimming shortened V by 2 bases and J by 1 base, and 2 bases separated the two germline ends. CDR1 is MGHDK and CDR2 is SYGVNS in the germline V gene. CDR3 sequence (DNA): TGTGCCAGCAGTGAAGGGAACACTGAAGCTTTCTTT. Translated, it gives CASSEGNTEAFF.

The CDR3 protein is CSVSSTGEQYF. CDR3 nucleotide sequence: TGCAGCGTTTCTTCCACCGGTGAGCAGTACTTC. The chain couples TRBV29-1 to TRBJ2-7; D is unresolved. V was pared by 5 bases and J by 7 bases, with 12 bases between. The CDR3 consists of 11 residues. CDR1 is SQVTM and CDR2 is ANQGSEA in the germline V gene.

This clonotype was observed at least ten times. In DNA form, the CDR3 reads TGTGCCAGCAGCTTAGGGACCTTGGAAATATGGACCCAGTACTTC. The encoded protein is CASSLGTLEIWTQYF. The gene calls are TRBV7-2 and TRBJ2-5, with D unclear. Germline-derived CDR1 and CDR2 are SGHTA and FQGNSA. The CDR3 length is 15 residues. Trimming removed 1 base at V and 7 bases at J, with 16 bases between. The whole variable domain, remainder taken from reference TRBV7-2 and TRBJ2-5, is GAGVSQSPSNKVTEKGKDVELRCDPISGHTALYWYRQSLGQGLEFLIYFQGNSAPDKSGLPSDRFSAERTGGSVSTLTIQRTQQEDSAVYLCASSLGTLEIWTQYFGPGTRLLVL.

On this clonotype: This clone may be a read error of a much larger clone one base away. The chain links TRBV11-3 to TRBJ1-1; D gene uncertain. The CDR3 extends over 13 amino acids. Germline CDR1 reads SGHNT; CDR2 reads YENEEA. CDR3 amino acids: CVSSLERATEAFF. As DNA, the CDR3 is TGTGTCAGCAGCTTAGAGCGTGCAACTGAAGCTTTCTTT.

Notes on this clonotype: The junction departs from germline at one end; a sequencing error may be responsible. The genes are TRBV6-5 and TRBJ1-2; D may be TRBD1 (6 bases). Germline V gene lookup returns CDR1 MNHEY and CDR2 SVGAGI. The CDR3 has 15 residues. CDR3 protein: CASSWTVRAYYDYTF. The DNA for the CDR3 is TGTGCCAGCAGTTGGACAGTGCGCGCGTATTATGACTACACCTTC.